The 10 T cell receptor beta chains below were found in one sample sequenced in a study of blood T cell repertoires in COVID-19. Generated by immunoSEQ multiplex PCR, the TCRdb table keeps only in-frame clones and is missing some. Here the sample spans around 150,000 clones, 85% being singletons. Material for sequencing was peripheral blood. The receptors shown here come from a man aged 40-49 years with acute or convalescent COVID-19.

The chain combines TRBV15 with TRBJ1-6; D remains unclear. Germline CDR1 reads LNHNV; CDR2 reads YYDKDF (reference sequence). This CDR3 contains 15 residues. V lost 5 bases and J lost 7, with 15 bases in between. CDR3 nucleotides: TGTGCCACCAGCGATGATTCAGGTTGGAATTCACCCCTCCACTTT. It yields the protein CATSDDSGWNSPLHF.

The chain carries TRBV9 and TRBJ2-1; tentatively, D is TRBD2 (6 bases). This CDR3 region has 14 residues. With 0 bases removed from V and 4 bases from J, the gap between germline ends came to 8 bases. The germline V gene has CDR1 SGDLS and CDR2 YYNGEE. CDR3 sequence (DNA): TGTGCCAGCAGCGTAGACGGGACTTACAATGAGCAGTTCTTC. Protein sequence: CASSVDGTYNEQFF.

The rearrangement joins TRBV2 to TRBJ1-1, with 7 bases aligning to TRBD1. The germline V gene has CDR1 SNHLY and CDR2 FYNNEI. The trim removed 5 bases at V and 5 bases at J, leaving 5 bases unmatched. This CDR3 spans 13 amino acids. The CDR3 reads CASSPRQGTEAFF. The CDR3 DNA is TGTGCCAGCAGTCCACGACAGGGAACTGAAGCTTTCTTT.

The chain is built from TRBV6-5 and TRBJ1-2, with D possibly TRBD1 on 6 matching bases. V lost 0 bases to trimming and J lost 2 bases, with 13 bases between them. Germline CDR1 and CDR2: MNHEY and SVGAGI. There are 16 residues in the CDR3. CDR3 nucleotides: TGTGCCAGCAGTTACTCGACCAGGGGATCAAACTATGGCTACACCTTC. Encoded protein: CASSYSTRGSNYGYTF.

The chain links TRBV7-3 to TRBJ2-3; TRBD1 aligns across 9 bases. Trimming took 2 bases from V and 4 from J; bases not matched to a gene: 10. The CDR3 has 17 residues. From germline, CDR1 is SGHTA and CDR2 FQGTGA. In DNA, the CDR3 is TGTGCCAGCAGCTTATCAGTTTGGGACAGGGACGCAGATACGCAGTATTTT. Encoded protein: CASSLSVWDRDADTQYF.

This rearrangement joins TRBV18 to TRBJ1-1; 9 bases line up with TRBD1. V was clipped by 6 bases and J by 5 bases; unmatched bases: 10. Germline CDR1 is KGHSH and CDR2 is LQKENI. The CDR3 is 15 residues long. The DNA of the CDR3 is TGTGCCAGCTCGAACGAAAACAGGGGGCTTACTGAAGCTTTCTTT. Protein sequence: CASSNENRGLTEAFF.

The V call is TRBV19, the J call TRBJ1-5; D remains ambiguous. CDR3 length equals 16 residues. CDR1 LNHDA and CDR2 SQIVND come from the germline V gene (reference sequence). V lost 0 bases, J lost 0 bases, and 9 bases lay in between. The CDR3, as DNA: TGTGCCAGTAGTATAGAAACGGTTTATAGCAATCAGCCCCAGCATTTT. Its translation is CASSIETVYSNQPQHF.

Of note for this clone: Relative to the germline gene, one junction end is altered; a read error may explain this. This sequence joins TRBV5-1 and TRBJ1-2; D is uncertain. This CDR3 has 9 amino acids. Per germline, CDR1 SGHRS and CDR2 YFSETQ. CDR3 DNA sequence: TGCGCCAGCAGCTTGATTCCAGCCTTC. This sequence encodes CASSLIPAF.

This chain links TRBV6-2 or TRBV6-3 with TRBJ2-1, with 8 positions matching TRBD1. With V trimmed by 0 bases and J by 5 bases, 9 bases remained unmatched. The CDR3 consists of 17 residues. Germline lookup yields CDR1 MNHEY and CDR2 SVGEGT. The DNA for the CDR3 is TGTGCCAGCAGTTACTCTTTCCCCAGGGGGCTGAACAATGAGCAGTTCTTC. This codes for CASSYSFPRGLNNEQFF.

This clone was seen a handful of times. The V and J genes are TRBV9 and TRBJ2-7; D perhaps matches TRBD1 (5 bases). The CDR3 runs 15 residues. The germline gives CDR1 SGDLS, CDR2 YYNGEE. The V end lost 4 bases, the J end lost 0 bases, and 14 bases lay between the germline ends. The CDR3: CASSPRGRASYEQYF. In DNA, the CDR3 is TGTGCCAGCAGCCCAAGGGGCAGGGCCTCCTACGAGCAGTACTTC. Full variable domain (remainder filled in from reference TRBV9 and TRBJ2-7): DSGVTQTPKHLITATGQRVTLRCSPRSGDLSVYWYQQSLDQGLQFLIQYYNGEERAKGNILERFSAQQFPDLHSELNLSSLELGDSALYFCASSPRGRASYEQYFGPGTRLTVT.